These 15 T cell receptor beta chains originate from one sample sequenced in a study of response to subunit inactivated influenza vaccine. Each CDR3 protein is one row after TCRdb ran MiXCR on the RT-PCR reads. Here the sample spans hundreds of thousands of distinct CDR3 sequences, 10% to 15% being singletons. This specimen was PBMCs from blood, taken about 40 days after vaccination. The receptors were gathered from a man in his fifties who received an inactivated influenza vaccine.

J is TRBJ2-1 and V is TRBV11-2; D gene ambiguous. Germline CDR1 SGHAT, CDR2 FQNNGV. The CDR3 consists of 13 residues. Trimming stripped 1 base from V and 6 bases from J, with 7 bases between. This CDR3 reads CASSLATLNEQFF. The CDR3 region has the DNA TGTGCCAGCAGCTTAGCCACCCTCAATGAGCAGTTCTTC.

This clonotype was counted only a few times. This chain connects TRBV11-1 to TRBJ2-7; perhaps TRBD2 as D (6 bases). This CDR3 is built from 18 residues. The germline gives CDR1 SGHAT, CDR2 FQDESV (reference sequence). Trimming cost V 5 bases and J 2 bases, with 25 bases left between them. As DNA, the CDR3 is TGTGCCAGCAGCCGTAACCTATTCCCACAAAGCGGGCCCTACGAGCAGTACTTC. Translating it yields CASSRNLFPQSGPYEQYF.

This clonotype was detected a few times. The V gene is TRBV6-2 or TRBV6-3, the J gene TRBJ2-7; 8 bases fit TRBD2. Germline lookup yields CDR1 MNHEY and CDR2 SVGEGT. The V and J ends lost 5 bases and 1 base, in that order; junction bases with no gene match: 7. The CDR3 covers 15 residues. The CDR3 coding sequence is TGTGCCAGCAGTGGGGCCAGCGGGGGTTCCTACGAGCAGTACTTC. It is translated as CASSGASGGSYEQYF.

In this sample, this clonotype turned up a few times. The genes are TRBV4-3 and TRBJ2-4; D not resolved. The V end was cut by 1 base, the J end by 2 bases, with 15 bases between. From germline, CDR1 is LGHNA and CDR2 YSLEER. The CDR3 has 17 residues. The CDR3 DNA sequence: TGCGCCAGCAGCCAAGCCGTGGTAGGGTTGTCCAAAAACATTCAGTACTTC. Translation gives CASSQAVVGLSKNIQYF.

The V call is TRBV7-9, the J call TRBJ1-1; 10 bases match TRBD1. The CDR3 loop spans 16 amino acids. After removal of 5 bases from V and 0 bases from J, the junction contained 6 bases not matched to a gene. The germline V gene has CDR1 SEHNR and CDR2 FQNEAQ (reference sequence). This chain's CDR3 is CASSRDRGRMNTEAFF. The CDR3 DNA reads TGTGCCAGCAGCCGGGACAGGGGCCGCATGAACACTGAAGCTTTCTTT. The variable domain in full, completed from reference TRBV7-9 and TRBJ1-1, reads DTGVSQNPRHKITKRGQNVTFRCDPISEHNRLYWYRQTLGQGPEFLTYFQNEAQLEKSRLLSDRFSAERPKGSFSTLEIQRTEQGDSAMYLCASSRDRGRMNTEAFFGQGTRLTVV.

Ten or more counts support this clonotype. V is TRBV12-3 or TRBV12-4 and J is TRBJ2-7; no clear D. The CDR3 contains 13 residues. Deletions cut 5 bases from V and 0 bases from J, with 8 bases between. CDR3 sequence (DNA): TGTGCCAGCAGTGCAGACCTCTCCTACGAGCAGTACTTC. Its translation: CASSADLSYEQYF.

The V call is TRBV4-3, the J call TRBJ2-1, with D possibly TRBD2 on 6 matching bases. CDR1 is LGHNA, CDR2 YSLEER, per germline. Between the trimmed V and J ends, which lost 2 bases and 4 bases, there was a span of 18 bases. There are 17 residues in the CDR3. This CDR3 is CASSQHPGDPLYNEQFF. DNA for the CDR3: TGCGCCAGCAGCCAACACCCGGGGGACCCGCTATACAATGAGCAGTTCTTC.

The chain links TRBV29-1 to TRBJ2-7; D not resolved. The CDR3 has 13 residues. Germline assignment: CDR1 SQVTM and CDR2 ANQGSEA. V shed 4 bases and J shed 10 bases, with 20 bases lying between them. CDR3 nucleotides: TGCAGCGTTGTCTCGGGTCTCCGATCCCTCCAGTACTTC. Translation: CSVVSGLRSLQYF.

The chain recombines TRBV2 with TRBJ2-7; D gene unclear. The CDR3 covers 14 residues. V was trimmed by 8 bases and J by 3 bases, leaving 17 bases between them. The germline V gene encodes CDR1 SNHLY and CDR2 FYNNEI. The CDR3 is CASGLQGQVYEQYF. The CDR3, as DNA: TGTGCCAGCGGATTGCAAGGGCAGGTCTACGAGCAGTACTTC.

The rearrangement uses TRBV18 and TRBJ2-7; 9 nucleotides agree with TRBD2. The CDR3 length is 17 residues. Per the germline V gene, CDR1 is KGHSH and CDR2 is LQKENI. V shed 0 bases, J shed 6 bases, and the junction held 12 bases outside the gene matches. CDR3 amino acids: CASSPPRGSGSRSEQYF. In DNA form, the CDR3 reads TGTGCCAGCTCACCACCCCGCGGTAGCGGGAGTCGTTCCGAGCAGTACTTC. The whole variable domain, remainder taken from reference TRBV18 and TRBJ2-7, is NAGVMQNPRHLVRRRGQEARLRCSPMKGHSHVYWYRQLPEEGLKFMVYLQKENIIDESGMPKERFSAEFPKEGPSILRIQQVVRGDSAAYFCASSPPRGSGSRSEQYFGPGTRLTVT.

This clonotype came up a few times. This rearrangement joins TRBV15 to TRBJ2-1; D ambiguous. V dropped 0 bases and J dropped 8 bases, with 8 bases sitting between them. The CDR3 runs 13 residues. The V gene's germline CDR1 is LNHNV and CDR2 YYDKDF (reference sequence). CDR3 region: CATSRDPAYEQFF. The CDR3 DNA sequence: TGTGCCACCAGCAGAGATCCTGCGTATGAGCAGTTCTTC.

This clonotype was observed a handful of times. The J gene is TRBJ2-5, the V gene TRBV15; D is unclear. This CDR3 is built from 13 residues. Germline V gene lookup returns CDR1 LNHNV and CDR2 YYDKDF (reference sequence). V was clipped by 10 bases and J by 8 bases, with 20 bases between them. The CDR3 DNA reads TGTGCCATTAATGGACCGAACCGGCGTACCCAGTACTTC. Protein product: CAINGPNRRTQYF.

This clonotype has more than one count but fewer than ten. This chain joins TRBV5-6 and TRBJ2-4; the match to TRBD1 covers 10 bases. V shed 2 bases and J 7 bases; nucleotides not matched to a gene: 9. CDR1 is SGHDT, CDR2 YYEEEE, per germline. CDR3 size: 16 residues. Written as DNA, the CDR3 is TGTGCCAGCAGCTTTACGGGATGGACAGGGGGGAACATTCAGTACTTC. Translating it yields CASSFTGWTGGNIQYF.

This clonotype has only a few counts. The chain carries TRBV12-3 or TRBV12-4 and TRBJ2-2; D assignment may be TRBD1 or TRBD2 (5 bases each). The V end lost 5 bases, the J end lost 4 bases, and 17 bases lay between the germline ends. The CDR3 has 16 amino acids. The CDR3 DNA is TGTGCCAGCAGTCCCTCCGGGACGTTGGTCACCGGGGAGCTGTTTTTT. It is translated as CASSPSGTLVTGELFF.

V and J are TRBV23-1 and TRBJ2-1, with 8 positions matching TRBD1. TRBV23-1 is an ORF for which the function is uncertain. The V segment lost 1 base and the J segment 4 bases; nucleotides outside the gene matches: 6. This CDR3 is built from 16 residues. The CDR3 DNA is TGCGCCAGCAGTCAATACCGGGACAGGAAGTACAATGAGCAGTTCTTC. It specifies CASSQYRDRKYNEQFF.